These T cell receptor beta chains were read from a single sample in a study of cytotoxic CD8 clonotypes in ibrutinib-treated CLL. Profiling relied on immunoSEQ multiplex PCR, and the TCRdb table lists in-frame clones only, not all of them. The profile shows about 5,500 clones, about three quarters of them singletons. Sequenced here: PBMCs, sampled before ibrutinib treatment. These TCRs come from a human donor with chronic lymphocytic leukemia. The CDR3 runs from the conserved cysteine through the conserved F or W.

>TRBJ1-5|TRBV9
CASSVDISEPQHF
>TRBJ2-3|TRBV6-4
CASSPGTSGDVDTQYF
>TRBJ2-3|TRBV27
CASSAGTSGGAGTDTQYF
>TRBJ2-3|TRBV4-3
CASSQREDRMDTQYF
>TRBJ2-2|TRBV15
CATSTGQGAGTGELFF
>TRBJ1-5|TRBV5-5
CASSSPGLRDRSDNQPQHF
>TRBJ2-3|TRBV6-5
CASRRFSSGTDTQYF
>TRBJ2-5|TRBV18
CASSPGTGQETQYF
>TRBJ2-7|TRBV5-4
CASSLAPGQGYEQYF
>TRBJ1-2|TRBV5-5
CASSLDNYGYTF
>TRBJ1-4|TRBV6-5
CASSYSTPTTNEKLFF
>TRBJ1-1|TRBV9
CASSAAGGAELTEAFF
>TRBJ1-2|TRBV23-1
CASSQGGQGYGYTF
>TRBJ1-2|TRBV9
CASSVEGGRTF
>TRBJ1-1|TRBV6-6
CASSYPGRQNTEAFF
>TRBJ2-7|TRBV19
CASSIGASGHLYEQYF
>TRBJ1-1|TRBV14
CASSGQGALATEAFF
>TRBJ1-2|TRBV6-6
CASTSSEGRDYGYTF
>TRBJ2-1|TRBV7-3
CASSSRAGTSGNEQFF
>TRBJ2-5|TRBV27
CASSLFQGAEETQYF
>TRBJ1-1|TRBV9
CASSLEMTTEAFF
>TRBJ1-4|TRBV7-2
CASSPPRGGNNEKLFF
>TRBJ1-1|TRBV7-3
CASSLQANTEAFF
>TRBJ1-2|TRBV19
CATRAGTGIPLNYGYTF
>TRBJ1-2|TRBV13
CASSLGRSDLNYGYTF
>TRBJ1-1|TRBV19
CASRQGFTNTEAFF
>TRBJ2-3|TRBV5-6
CASSLLGTDTQYF
>TRBJ2-7|TRBV7-9
CASSVLDGFYEQYF
>TRBJ2-5|TRBV19
CASSIGTGGPLGETQYF
>TRBJ1-2|TRBV15
CATSREGQGYGYTF
>TRBJ1-5|TRBV10-3
CAISADNQPQHF
>TRBJ2-3|TRBV4-3
CASSQDGGGSTDTQYF
>TRBJ1-2|TRBV2
CASNQDGFYGYTF
>TRBJ1-2|TRBV6-5
CASSYYGNGYTF
>TRBJ1-2|TRBV4-1
CASSQTGFPDYGYTF
>TRBJ2-2|TRBV4-1
CASSHRSGTSGTGELFF
>TRBJ1-2|TRBV5-6
CASSAGTESYGYTF
>TRBJ2-2|TRBV7-6
CASSFVGGDTGELFF
>TRBJ2-6|TRBV7-7
CASSKGPQSRANVLTF
>TRBJ2-3|TRBV7-2
CASSLDRGGDTQYF
>TRBJ1-2|TRBV7-6
CASSLAPPNRGPDYGYTF
>TRBJ2-7|TRBV4-2
CASSPVIAGYGDEQYF
>TRBJ2-5|TRBV5-4
CASSLEGQGLGTQYF
>TRBJ2-2|TRBV7-3
CASSLLRDRGWNTGELFF
>TRBJ1-2|TRBV9
CASSVALMSGYTF
>TRBJ2-7|TRBV27
CASSLLASREQYF
>TRBJ2-7|TRBV9
CASSAGPDGGEQYF
>TRBJ1-1|TRBV19
CASRPVGNTEAFF
>TRBJ2-1|TRBV29-1
CSVDKSSYNEQFF
>TRBJ2-3|TRBV6-6
CASRQGDYTQYF
>TRBJ1-2|TRBV5-4
CASSLGVERPYGYTF
>TRBJ2-1|TRBV11-3
CASSLGGGYNEQFF
>TRBJ2-1|TRBV7-3
CASSLIAGDYNEQFF
>TRBJ2-3|TRBV5-5
CASSLLSRGGVLTDTQYF
>TRBJ1-2|TRBV5-1
CASSLSGNGYTF
>TRBJ2-1|TRBV7-9
CASSLVLGRSEQFF
>TRBJ1-1|TRBV29-1
CSAQGTGNTEAFF
>TRBJ2-5|TRBV6-6
CASSYWGEETQYF